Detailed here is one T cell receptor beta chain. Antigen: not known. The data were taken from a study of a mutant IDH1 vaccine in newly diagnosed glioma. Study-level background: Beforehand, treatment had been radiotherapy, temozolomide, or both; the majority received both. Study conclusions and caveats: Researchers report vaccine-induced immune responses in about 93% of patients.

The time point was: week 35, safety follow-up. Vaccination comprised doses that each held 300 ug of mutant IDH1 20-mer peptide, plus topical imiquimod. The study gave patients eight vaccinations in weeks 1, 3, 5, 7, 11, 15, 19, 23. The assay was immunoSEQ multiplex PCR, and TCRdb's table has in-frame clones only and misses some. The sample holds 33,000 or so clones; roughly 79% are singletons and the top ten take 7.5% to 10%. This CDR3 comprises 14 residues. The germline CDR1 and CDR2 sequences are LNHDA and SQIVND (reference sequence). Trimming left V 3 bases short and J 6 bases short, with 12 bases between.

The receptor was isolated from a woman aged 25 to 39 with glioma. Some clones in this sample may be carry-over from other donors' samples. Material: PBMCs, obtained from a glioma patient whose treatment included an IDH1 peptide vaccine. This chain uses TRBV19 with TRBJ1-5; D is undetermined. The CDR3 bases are TGTGCCAGTAGTATCGAGGGAGAAGGTCAGCCCCAGCATTTT. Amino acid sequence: CASSIEGEGQPQHF. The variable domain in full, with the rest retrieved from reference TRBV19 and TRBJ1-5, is DGGITQSPKYLFRKEGQNVTLSCEQNLNHDAMYWYRQDPGQGLRLIYYSQIVNDFQKGDIAEGYSVSREKKESFPLTVTSAQKNPTAFYLCASSIEGEGQPQHFGDGTRLSIL.